The 5 T cell receptor beta chains given below trace back to one sample, sequenced in a study of OX40 agonist ivuxolimab in advanced cancers. Here immunoSEQ multiplex PCR was the method, and the copy in TCRdb shows in-frame clones only, minus some. The table records roughly 91,000 clones, about 90% of them present only once. The material sequenced was CD4+ or CD8+ T cells sorted from blood, taken in a trial of the OX40 agonist ivuxolimab. The receptor source for this set is an adult with an advanced solid tumor such as melanoma, head and neck, liver or kidney cancer.

The rearrangement joins TRBV28 to TRBJ1-1, with D unclear. Per the germline V gene, CDR1 is MDHEN and CDR2 is SYDVKM. The CDR3 length is 14 residues. Trimming stripped 6 bases from V and 2 bases from J, with 13 bases between. The DNA for the CDR3 is TGTGCCAGCAGAAAGACTGGGAAAAACACTGAAGCTTTCTTT. This gives the protein CASRKTGKNTEAFF. The complete variable domain, with remaining parts taken from reference TRBV28 and TRBJ1-1, reads DVKVTQSSRYLVKRTGEKVFLECVQDMDHENMFWYRQDPGLGLRLIYFSYDVKMKEKGDIPEGYSVSREKKERFSLILESASTNQTSMYLCASRKTGKNTEAFFGQGTRLTVV.

The J gene is TRBJ1-4, the V gene TRBV14; D is perhaps TRBD1 (6 bases). The CDR3 extends over 16 amino acids. Trimming removed 1 base at V and 8 bases at J, with 17 bases between. Germline V lookup: CDR1 SGHDN, CDR2 FVKESK. CDR3 loop: CASSQVQGLRWEKLFF. The CDR3 bases are TGTGCCAGCAGCCAAGTACAGGGTCTGAGGTGGGAAAAACTGTTTTTT.

Only a few counts were recorded for this clone. The J gene is TRBJ2-7, the V gene TRBV28; maybe TRBD2 (6 bases). Between the trimmed V and J ends, which lost 6 bases and 3 bases, there was a span of 21 bases. Germline lookup yields CDR1 MDHEN and CDR2 SYDVKM. This CDR3 spans 16 amino acids. CDR3 amino acids: CASSSQSSGGFYEQYF. In DNA form, the CDR3 reads TGTGCCAGCAGCTCTCAATCGTCAGGAGGGTTCTACGAGCAGTACTTC.

The V gene is TRBV4-3, the J gene TRBJ2-1, with TRBD2 matching over 12 bases. The length of the CDR3 is 17 residues. Germline assignment: CDR1 LGHNA and CDR2 YSLEER. V lost 4 bases to trimming and J lost 4 bases; unmatched junction nucleotides: 8. In nucleotides, the CDR3 is TGCGCCAGCAGCCCTAGCGGGGGGGCTAATATGTACAATGAGCAGTTCTTC. Protein: CASSPSGGANMYNEQFF.

The DNA of the CDR3 is TGTGCCAGCACCTTGGCCGGGAGCTCCTACAATGAGCAGTTCTTC. Protein sequence: CASTLAGSSYNEQFF. The V call is TRBV9, the J call TRBJ2-1; a weak D match, TRBD2 (6 bases). CDR3 size: 15 residues. The germline V gene has CDR1 SGDLS and CDR2 YYNGEE. V shed 6 bases and J shed 0 bases, with 13 bases lying between them.